The next 6 T cell receptor beta chains were all read from a single sample in a study of CD8+CD57+ T cells in acquired aplastic anemia. An expansion of CD8+CD57+ cells by flow cytometry had been shown in patients chosen for sequencing. Profiling of TCR beta VDJ combinations and CDR3 sequences used genomic DNA as template. TCRdb independently ran MiXCR on the reads; one entry per CDR3 protein. Among hundreds of thousands of distinct CDR3 sequences listed, approximately 57% were seen once. Sequenced: sorted CD4+, CD8+, or CD8+CD57+ T cells (not recorded which) from PBMCs. These receptors were obtained from a human donor with aplastic anemia.

This clonotype has a handful of counts. This chain joins TRBV20-1 and TRBJ2-7, with D unresolved. Germline V lookup: CDR1 DFQATT, CDR2 SNEGSKA (reference sequence). This CDR3 is 15 amino acids long. Trimming left V 0 bases short and J 0 bases short, with 12 bases between. The CDR3 spells CSARDLRGISYEQYF. In DNA, the CDR3 is TGCAGTGCTAGAGATCTCAGAGGAATCTCCTACGAGCAGTACTTC.

This rearrangement joins TRBV10-2 to TRBJ2-2, with 13 bases lining up with TRBD2. V shed 7 bases, J shed 5 bases, and the junction held 10 bases outside the gene matches. The germline V gene encodes CDR1 WSHSY and CDR2 SAAADI. The CDR3 sequence is 17 residues long. The CDR3 is CASIGTSGIVTTGELFF. The CDR3 region has the DNA TGCGCCAGCATTGGGACTAGCGGGATTGTGACAACCGGGGAGCTGTTTTTT.

The chain employs TRBV10-1 and TRBJ2-7; 10 positions match TRBD1. There are 14 residues in the CDR3. Per germline, CDR1 WNHNN and CDR2 SYGVQD (reference sequence). Germline trimming cut 6 bases from V and 5 bases from J; bases unmatched to any gene: 7. The chain's CDR3 is CASSPGQGYHEQYF. The CDR3 coding sequence is TGCGCCAGCAGCCCGGGACAGGGGTACCACGAGCAGTACTTC.

The chain employs TRBV28 and TRBJ1-4, with D perhaps matching TRBD1 (5 bases). Germline values: CDR1 MDHEN, CDR2 SYDVKM. Trimming pared 6 bases from V and 7 bases from J, leaving 15 bases between. CDR3 size: 14 residues. DNA of the CDR3: TGTGCCAGCAGCCTCAGGGAATTTGGTGAAAAACTGTTTTTT. Translation gives CASSLREFGEKLFF. Full variable domain (outside the CDR3, taken from reference TRBV28 and TRBJ1-4): DVKVTQSSRYLVKRTGEKVFLECVQDMDHENMFWYRQDPGLGLRLIYFSYDVKMKEKGDIPEGYSVSREKKERFSLILESASTNQTSMYLCASSLREFGEKLFFGSGTQLSVL.

This clonotype came up a few times. The chain couples TRBV29-1 to TRBJ2-7; the D gene is possibly TRBD2 (6 bases). The CDR3 totals 13 residues. V was shortened by 6 bases and J by 3 bases, with 15 bases between the two germline ends. Germline assignment: CDR1 SQVTM and CDR2 ANQGSEA. The CDR3: CSVAGGAYYEQYF. The CDR3 region has the DNA TGCAGCGTAGCCGGAGGGGCTTACTACGAGCAGTACTTC.

V gene TRBV19 combines with J gene TRBJ2-7, with TRBD2 identical over 8 bases. The CDR3 sequence is 16 residues long. The germline V gene encodes CDR1 LNHDA and CDR2 SQIVND (reference sequence). The ends lost 5 bases at V and 3 bases at J; junction bases unmatched: 12. For the CDR3, the DNA is TGTGCCAGTAGTCGATCAGGCGGGAGGCCCGACTACGAGCAGTACTTC. Its protein is CASSRSGGRPDYEQYF.